One and the same sample provided the 12 T cell receptor beta chains below, sequenced in a study of shared clonotypes between healthy human individuals. Here immunoSEQ multiplex PCR was the method, and the copy in TCRdb shows in-frame clones only, minus some. The sample has about 600,000 clones; around 97% are singletons. Sample: naive CD4+ T cells sorted from blood. Subset of the sample: CD45RA+ positively selected. These receptors originate from a woman aged 25 to 39 in good health.

The genes are TRBV6-5 and TRBJ2-1; 8 bases align to TRBD1. Germline-derived CDR1 and CDR2 are MNHEY and SVGAGI. The length of the CDR3 is 15 residues. V lost 4 bases and J lost 8; bases outside the gene matches: 10. The CDR3 sequence is CASSFPGQGRDEQFF. The CDR3 DNA reads as TGTGCCAGCAGTTTTCCCGGACAGGGTAGGGATGAGCAGTTCTTC.

The chain couples TRBV5-6 to TRBJ2-1; 7 bases fit TRBD1. This CDR3 is built from 15 residues. CDR1 and CDR2 (germline): SGHDT, YYEEEE. Unmatched junction bases numbered 6, after V lost 4 bases and J lost 2 bases. Here the CDR3 reads CASSGTGAPYNEQFF. CDR3 DNA sequence: TGTGCCAGCAGCGGCACAGGGGCCCCCTACAATGAGCAGTTCTTC.

The chain couples TRBV6-5 to TRBJ2-5; no firm D call. Trimming left V 8 bases short and J 2 bases short, with 12 bases between. This CDR3 has 13 amino acids. Germline V gene data show CDR1 as MNHEY and CDR2 as SVGAGI. The CDR3 DNA sequence: TGTGCCAGCCGCAGGCCACCTCAAGAGACCCAGTACTTC. Translation: CASRRPPQETQYF.

The chain is built from TRBV2 and TRBJ2-1; 11 bases agree with TRBD2. Germline assignment: CDR1 SNHLY and CDR2 FYNNEI. CDR3 length: 18 amino acids. Germline trimming cut 2 bases from V and 0 bases from J; bases unmatched to any gene: 6. For the CDR3, the DNA is TGTGCCAGCAGTGAACAGCTAGCGGGAGGCATCTCCTACAATGAGCAGTTCTTC. This codes for CASSEQLAGGISYNEQFF.

For the CDR3, the DNA is TGTGCCAGTAGTCCCCGGGACACACCATACAATGAGCAGTTCTTC. Translated, it gives CASSPRDTPYNEQFF. V and J are TRBV19 and TRBJ2-1, with D possibly TRBD1 on 6 matching bases. Germline V lookup: CDR1 LNHDA, CDR2 SQIVND (reference sequence). This CDR3 comprises 15 residues. The germline V and J ends were trimmed by 5 bases and 4 bases, with 15 bases remaining between them.

This clone was picked up one time. This chain links TRBV7-3 with TRBJ2-3; TRBD2 might be the D (6 bases). Germline V CDR1 and CDR2: SGHTA, FQGTGA. The CDR3 has 13 amino acids. Trimming took 2 bases from V and 6 from J, leaving 9 bases between them. The CDR3 coding sequence is TGTGCCAGCAGCTTAGGCGGGAAGGATACGCAGTATTTT. It codes for CASSLGGKDTQYF.

The chain's CDR3 is CASSLTRDYEQYF. The CDR3 DNA sequence: TGTGCCAGCAGCTTAACTCGGGACTACGAGCAGTACTTC. The chain has TRBV7-3 and TRBJ2-7, with D maybe TRBD2 (5 bases). The CDR3 covers 13 residues. The V end lost 0 bases, the J end lost 3 bases, and 6 bases lay between the germline ends. Per the germline V gene, CDR1 is SGHTA and CDR2 is FQGTGA.

The V call is TRBV5-1, the J call TRBJ2-5, with 8 bases identical to TRBD2. The J call may be in error: the DNA end matches TRBJ2-7 better. From germline, CDR1 is SGHRS and CDR2 YFSETQ. There are 16 residues in the CDR3. This CDR3 is CASSLGGTGGGYEQYF. The CDR3 DNA reads TGCGCCAGCAGCTTGGGCGGAACGGGAGGGGGCTACGAGCAGTACTTC.

This chain uses TRBV5-1 with TRBJ2-1; 9 bases align to TRBD1. J gave up 8 bases and V 4 bases, and 16 bases lay outside the gene matches. Germline lookup yields CDR1 SGHRS and CDR2 YFSETQ. The CDR3 extends over 17 amino acids. The CDR3 spells CASSGGQGLIYSDEQFF. The CDR3 coding sequence is TGCGCCAGCAGCGGGGGACAGGGCCTAATTTACAGCGATGAGCAGTTCTTC.

In its sample, this clone was seen once. This chain uses TRBV18 with TRBJ1-4; D gene uncertain. Germline lookup yields CDR1 KGHSH and CDR2 LQKENI. The CDR3 covers 15 residues. V lost 5 bases to trimming and J lost 8 bases, with 18 bases between them. In DNA form, the CDR3 reads TGTGCCAGCTCAACGTTCGGTACACGGGAGGAAAAACTGTTTTTT. Its protein product is CASSTFGTREEKLFF. Variable domain in full (rest from reference TRBV18 and TRBJ1-4): NAGVMQNPRHLVRRRGQEARLRCSPMKGHSHVYWYRQLPEEGLKFMVYLQKENIIDESGMPKERFSAEFPKEGPSILRIQQVVRGDSAAYFCASSTFGTREEKLFFGSGTQLSVL.

This chain links TRBV30 with TRBJ1-5; D remains unclear. The CDR3 contains 12 residues. Trimming removed 0 bases at V and 6 bases at J, with 6 bases between. Germline V gene data show CDR1 as GTSNPN and CDR2 as SVGIG (reference sequence). The chain's CDR3 is CAWSVSRQPQHF. CDR3 bases: TGTGCCTGGAGTGTAAGTCGTCAGCCCCAGCATTTT.

V is TRBV5-1 and J is TRBJ2-1; 11 nucleotides line up with TRBD2. The V segment lost 4 bases and the J segment 5 bases; nucleotides outside the gene matches: 5. The CDR3 consists of 15 residues. Germline CDR1 is SGHRS and CDR2 is YFSETQ. The CDR3 is CASSPGLAGNNEQFF. The CDR3 nucleotides are TGCGCCAGCAGCCCAGGACTAGCGGGCAACAATGAGCAGTTCTTC.